This T cell receptor beta chain was found in a study of T cell responses to AZD1222 COVID-19 vaccine. Broader study findings: Donors were chiefly white British, with a greater number of females, and clonal diversity was perhaps underestimated. Unmutated variant regions are reportedly targeted by nearly half of spike-specific TCRs. Spike was spanned by vaccine-associated CD4 TCRs, with dominance at 160-218 and 743-854. AZD1222 recipients seropositive at baseline numbered only 5 or 6.

The CDR3 is made up of 16 amino acids. The germline gives CDR1 MNHEY, CDR2 SVGAGI. Trimming removed 2 bases at V and 0 bases at J, with 13 bases between. Notes on this clone: Its antigen is unidentified.

The table came from immunoSEQ multiplex PCR; TCRdb's copy has only in-frame clones and leaves some out. The sample lists tens of thousands of clones, roughly 90% occurring once. The rearrangement uses TRBV6-5 and TRBJ1-1; no definite D call. Sequences were derived from peripheral blood, sampled 28 days after the second AZD1222 dose. The origin of this receptor is an adult who received the AZD1222 COVID-19 vaccine. Here the CDR3 DNA reads TGTGCCAGCAGTTACCGGCACCCTCAAATGAACACTGAAGCTTTCTTT. Protein product: CASSYRHPQMNTEAFF.